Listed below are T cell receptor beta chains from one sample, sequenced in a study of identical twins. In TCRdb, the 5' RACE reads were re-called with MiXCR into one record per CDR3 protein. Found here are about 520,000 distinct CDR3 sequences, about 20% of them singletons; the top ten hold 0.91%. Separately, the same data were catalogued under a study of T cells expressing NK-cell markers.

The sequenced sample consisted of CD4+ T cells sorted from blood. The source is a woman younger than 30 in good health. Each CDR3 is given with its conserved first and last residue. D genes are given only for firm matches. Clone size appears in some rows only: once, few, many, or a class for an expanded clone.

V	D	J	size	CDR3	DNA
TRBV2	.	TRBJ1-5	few	CASSVRAWSNQPQHF	TGTGCCAGCAGTGTCAGAGCCTGGAGCAATCAGCCCCAGCATTTT
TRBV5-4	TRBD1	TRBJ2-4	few	CASSLSWGQPSGNIQYF	TGTGCCAGCAGCTTAAGTTGGGGACAGCCATCGGGAAACATTCAGTACTTC
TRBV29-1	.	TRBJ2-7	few	CSVENQGKQYF	TGCAGCGTTGAAAACCAGGGAAAGCAGTACTTC
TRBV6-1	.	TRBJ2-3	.	CASSPGRTVQVTDTQYF	TGTGCCAGCAGCCCCGGGAGGACAGTACAAGTCACAGATACGCAGTATTTT
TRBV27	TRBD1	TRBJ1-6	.	CASRREPGQALSPLHF	TGTGCCAGCAGACGTGAGCCGGGACAGGCACTTTCACCCCTCCACTTT
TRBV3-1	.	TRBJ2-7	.	CASSQGWDITSEQYF	TGTGCCAGCAGCCAAGGGTGGGACATTACCAGCGAGCAGTACTTC
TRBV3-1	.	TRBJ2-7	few	CASSRGRYEQYF	TGTGCCAGCAGCCGCGGGCGCTACGAGCAGTACTTC
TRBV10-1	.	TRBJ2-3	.	CASSARGTDTQYF	TGCGCCAGCAGTGCTCGGGGCACAGATACGCAGTATTTT
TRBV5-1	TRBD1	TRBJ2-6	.	CASSSRGPGLEANVLTF	TGCGCCAGCAGCTCCAGGGGGCCAGGGCTCGAGGCCAACGTCCTGACTTTC
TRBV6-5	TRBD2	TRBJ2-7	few	CASSYVRGRSYEQYF	TGTGCCAGCAGTTACGTACGCGGGAGGTCCTACGAGCAGTACTTC
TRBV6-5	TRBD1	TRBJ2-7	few	CASSYHRDRGRHEQYF	TGTGCCAGCAGTTACCACCGGGACAGGGGGAGACACGAGCAGTACTTC
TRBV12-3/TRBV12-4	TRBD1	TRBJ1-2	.	CASSYPTGWGGYTF	TGTGCCAGCAGCTACCCGACAGGGTGGGGTGGCTACACCTTC
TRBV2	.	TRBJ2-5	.	CATQQYQGETQYF	TGTGCCACCCAACAGTATCAAGGGGAGACCCAGTACTTC
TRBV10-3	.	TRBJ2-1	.	CASGGSGAEQFF	TGTGCCAGTGGGGGGTCCGGGGCCGAGCAGTTCTTC
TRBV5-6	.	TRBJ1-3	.	CASSFRSGTIYF	TGTGCCAGCAGCTTTCGGTCAGGCACCATATATTTT
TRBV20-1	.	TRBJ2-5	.	CSATRDHETQYF	TGCAGTGCCACCAGGGACCACGAGACCCAGTACTTC
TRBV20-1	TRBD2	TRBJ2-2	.	CSARGGGRVDTGELFF	TGCAGTGCTAGAGGGGGGGGTAGGGTTGACACCGGGGAGCTGTTTTTT
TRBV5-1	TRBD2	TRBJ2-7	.	CASSRLADSYEQYF	TGCGCCAGCAGTCGACTAGCGGACTCCTACGAGCAGTACTTC
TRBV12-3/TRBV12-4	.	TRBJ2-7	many	CASSNLAEQYF	TGTGCCAGCAGTAACTTGGCCGAGCAGTACTTC
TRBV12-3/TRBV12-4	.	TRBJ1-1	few	CASKSRLMNTEAFF	TGTGCCAGCAAATCGAGGCTTATGAACACTGAAGCTTTCTTT
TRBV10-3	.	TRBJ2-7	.	CAFSPMLLGQAGIYEQYF	TGTGCCTTCAGCCCCATGCTCCTCGGACAGGCGGGAATCTACGAGCAGTACTTC
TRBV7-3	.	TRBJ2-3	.	CASSLRSNTDTQYF	TGTGCCAGCAGCTTAAGGAGTAACACAGATACGCAGTATTTT
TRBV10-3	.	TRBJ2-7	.	CAISYKGVIEQYF	TGTGCCATCAGTTATAAAGGGGTTATCGAGCAGTACTTC
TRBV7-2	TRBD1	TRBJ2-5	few	CASRPRQGAETQYF	TGTGCCAGCAGACCACGACAGGGAGCAGAGACCCAGTACTTC
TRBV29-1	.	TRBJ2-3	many	CSVDSTDTQYF	TGCAGCGTTGACAGCACAGATACGCAGTATTTT
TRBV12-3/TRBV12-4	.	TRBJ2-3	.	CASSFLSSGTDTQYF	TGTGCCAGCAGTTTCCTATCTAGCGGCACAGATACGCAGTATTTT
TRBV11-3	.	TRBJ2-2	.	CASSPVPGHGELFF	TGTGCCAGCAGCCCGGTCCCGGGGCACGGGGAGCTGTTTTTT
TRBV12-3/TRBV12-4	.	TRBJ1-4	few	CASSREKTLKEKLFF	TGTGCCAGCAGTCGAGAGAAAACTCTAAAAGAAAAACTGTTTTTT
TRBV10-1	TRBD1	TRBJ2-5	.	CASRETGEETQYF	TGCGCCAGCAGGGAAACAGGGGAAGAGACCCAGTACTTC
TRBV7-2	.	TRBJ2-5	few	CASSPDGWGETQYF	TGTGCCAGCAGCCCGGACGGCTGGGGGGAGACCCAGTACTTC
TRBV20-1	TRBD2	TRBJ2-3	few	CSELAGDSTDTQYF	TGCAGTGAACTAGCGGGAGATTCCACAGATACGCAGTATTTT
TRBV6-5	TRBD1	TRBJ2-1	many	CASSSGTGFKGEQFF	TGTGCCAGCAGTTCCGGGACAGGCTTCAAAGGGGAGCAGTTCTTC
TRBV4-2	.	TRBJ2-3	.	CASSQFWNQGVLDTQYF	TGTGCCAGCAGCCAATTTTGGAATCAGGGAGTCTTGGATACGCAGTATTTT
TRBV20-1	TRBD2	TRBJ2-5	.	CSAFWTSGRRETQYF	TGCAGTGCTTTCTGGACTAGCGGGAGGAGGGAGACCCAGTACTTC
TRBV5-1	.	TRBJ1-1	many	CASSLVEGTEAFF	TGCGCCAGCAGCTTGGTGGAGGGCACTGAAGCTTTCTTT
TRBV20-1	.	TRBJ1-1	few	CSARRGQSTEAFF	TGCAGTGCTCGAAGAGGACAGAGCACTGAAGCTTTCTTT
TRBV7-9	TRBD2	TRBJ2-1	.	CASSLLAGSFNEQFF	TGTGCCAGCAGCTTACTAGCGGGGAGCTTCAATGAGCAGTTCTTC
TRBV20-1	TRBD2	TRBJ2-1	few	CSARSSSAGAWNEQFF	TGCAGTGCTAGATCTTCTAGCGCGGGAGCTTGGAATGAGCAGTTCTTC
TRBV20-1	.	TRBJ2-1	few	CSANRNYNEQFF	TGCAGTGCTAACAGAAATTACAATGAGCAGTTCTTC
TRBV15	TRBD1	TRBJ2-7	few	CATSRGGTGPYEQYF	TGTGCCACCAGCAGAGGGGGGACAGGTCCCTACGAGCAGTACTTC
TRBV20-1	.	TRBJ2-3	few	CSAIRRNTDTQYF	TGCAGTGCTATTAGGAGGAACACAGATACGCAGTATTTT
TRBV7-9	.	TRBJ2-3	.	CASSFFAGSLSDTQYF	TGTGCCAGCAGCTTTTTTGCGGGGAGTCTATCAGATACGCAGTATTTT
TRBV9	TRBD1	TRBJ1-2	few	CASSAGTGEYGYTF	TGTGCCAGCAGCGCCGGGACAGGGGAGTATGGCTACACCTTC
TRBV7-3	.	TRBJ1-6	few	CASSSAGTENSPLHF	TGTGCCAGCAGCTCCGCCGGGACGGAAAATTCACCCCTCCACTTT
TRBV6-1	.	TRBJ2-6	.	CASRGGNSGANVLTF	TGTGCCAGCAGGGGGGGCAACTCTGGGGCCAACGTCCTGACTTTC
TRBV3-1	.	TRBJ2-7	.	CASSHLAGYEQYF	TGTGCCAGCAGCCATCTAGCAGGGTACGAGCAGTACTTC
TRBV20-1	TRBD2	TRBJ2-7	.	CSARGRLAREYEQYF	TGCAGTGCTAGAGGCAGACTAGCGAGAGAGTACGAGCAGTACTTC
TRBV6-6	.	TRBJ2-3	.	CASSWWGDSRDTQYF	TGTGCCAGCAGTTGGTGGGGGGATTCAAGAGATACGCAGTATTTT
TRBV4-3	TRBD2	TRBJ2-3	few	CADEWSGRLADTQYF	TGCGCCGACGAATGGAGCGGGAGACTGGCAGATACGCAGTATTTT
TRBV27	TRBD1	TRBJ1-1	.	CASKRTGQMNTEAFF	TGTGCCAGCAAACGCACGGGACAGATGAACACTGAAGCTTTCTTT
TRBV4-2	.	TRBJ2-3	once	CASREQGTDTQYF	TGTGCCAGCAGGGAGCAGGGAACAGATACGCAGTATTTT
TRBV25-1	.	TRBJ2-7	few	CASTSGLGEQYF	TGTGCCAGCACATCGGGGTTGGGGGAGCAGTACTTC
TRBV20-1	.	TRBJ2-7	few	CSARNRRGDYEQYF	TGCAGTGCTAGAAACCGCAGGGGAGATTACGAGCAGTACTTC
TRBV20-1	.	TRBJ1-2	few	CSAPPDRQAYTF	TGCAGTGCCCCCCCTGACAGGCAAGCCTACACCTTC
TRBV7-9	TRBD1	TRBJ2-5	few	CASSPSRGRRETQYF	TGTGCCAGCAGTCCTTCCAGGGGGCGACGGGAGACCCAGTACTTC